The sequence of this TCR beta chain was determined in a study of T cell repertoires in cytomegalovirus infection. For the study at large: Peptides in the study included HLA-C-restricted and HLA-B-restricted CMV epitopes. Public TCR beta signatures marked donors with CMV infection and the matching HLA. Study-level points and caveats: The ex vivo response was dominated by HLA-C-restricted CMV-specific TCR beta clonotypes.

This CDR3 is built from 14 residues. The V gene lost 5 bases and the J gene lost 9 bases, with 14 bases spanning the gap. Germline values: CDR1 MDHEN, CDR2 SYDVKM. Regarding this clonotype: Antigen unknown.

In TCRdb, the reads were re-called with MiXCR into one record per CDR3 protein. The sample gives roughly 570,000 distinct CDR3 sequences, over 35% of which show up once; around 50% is in the top ten. The chain has TRBV28 and TRBJ1-6, with D tentatively TRBD1 (6 bases). The receptor comes from a human donor in good health (CMV status not recorded). Some clones in this sample may be carry-over from other donors' samples. Sequenced material: cultured PBMCs, taken from culture after CMV antigen stimulation. DNA of the CDR3: TGTGCCAGCAGTGCGGGACATGACTTTTCACCCCTCCACTTT. As protein: CASSAGHDFSPLHF.